This TCR beta chain was recovered during a study of cytomegalovirus exposure and HLA in healthy donors. About this clone itself: Its antigen remains unidentified.

Germline loops: CDR1 SQVTM, CDR2 ANQGSEA. Trimming cost V 6 bases and J 3 bases, with 5 bases left between them. The CDR3 has 10 residues. Study-level results: Later analysis placed DRB1 highest and HLA-C lowest in TCR association rates, which differed by HLA locus. Researchers reported in a later analysis that a missense DCLRE1C variant was tied to TCR beta V- and J-gene trimming.

PCR amplification relied on 60 Vbeta primers (plus 13 Jbeta primers). Data came from immunoSEQ multiplex PCR; TCRdb stores just in-frame clones and leaves some out. Found here are 150,000 to 200,000 clones, 80% to 85% of them singletons; the top ten hold roughly 1.6%. The sequence was obtained from a woman younger than 35 in good health and CMV-seronegative. The specimen sequenced was PBMCs. V gene TRBV29-1 combines with J gene TRBJ2-5; D gene uncertain. The chain's CDR3 is CSVTEETQYF. CDR3 bases: TGCAGCGTCACAGAAGAGACCCAGTACTTC.